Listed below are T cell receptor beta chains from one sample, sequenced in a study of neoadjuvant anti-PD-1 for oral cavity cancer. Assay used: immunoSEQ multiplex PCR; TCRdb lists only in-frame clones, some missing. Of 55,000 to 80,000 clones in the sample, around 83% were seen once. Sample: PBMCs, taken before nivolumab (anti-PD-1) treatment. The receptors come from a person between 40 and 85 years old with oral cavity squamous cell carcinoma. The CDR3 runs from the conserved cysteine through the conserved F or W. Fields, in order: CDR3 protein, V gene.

cdr3_aa: CASSWTGLKADTQYF
v_call: TRBV2

cdr3_aa: CASSPRTGGTYEQYF
v_call: TRBV14

cdr3_aa: CASSKVFGTSGDLSYNEQFF
v_call: TRBV19

cdr3_aa: CASSTRQVGNYTF
v_call: TRBV6-6

cdr3_aa: CASSTQTGTGITKQYF
v_call: TRBV11-2

cdr3_aa: CASGLAGGETQYF
v_call: TRBV10-2

cdr3_aa: CASRGQGAGVNGYTF
v_call: TRBV28

cdr3_aa: CASSERGLTDTQYF
v_call: TRBV6-1

cdr3_aa: CASRGDRAYGYTF
v_call: TRBV6-5

cdr3_aa: CASSKLRDTGELFF
v_call: TRBV19

cdr3_aa: CASSKASGSGELFF
v_call: TRBV21-1

cdr3_aa: CASSLAWGQETQYF
v_call: TRBV7-6

cdr3_aa: CAWRGINRDANEQFF
v_call: TRBV30

cdr3_aa: CASSRDLSSYNEQFF
v_call: TRBV10-1

cdr3_aa: CASSFLQDMNTEAFF
v_call: TRBV5-1

cdr3_aa: CASKPGAHQETQYF
v_call: TRBV7-2

cdr3_aa: CASRTDRRFYEQYF
v_call: TRBV27

cdr3_aa: CASSEMGQSNQPQHF
v_call: TRBV6-1

cdr3_aa: CASSITGTANYGYTF
v_call: TRBV6-5

cdr3_aa: CASSEGHRGYGYTF
v_call: TRBV6-1

cdr3_aa: CASSPDASNSPLHF
v_call: TRBV7-9

cdr3_aa: CASSLGGALETQYF
v_call: TRBV7-9

cdr3_aa: CASSFGGSGEKLFF
v_call: TRBV6-1

cdr3_aa: CASSSTGGAYGYTF
v_call: TRBV7-8

cdr3_aa: CASSLEEVGAHEQYF
v_call: TRBV7-6

cdr3_aa: CATTVGGRTDTQYF
v_call: TRBV5-1